These 22 T cell receptor beta chains originate from one sample sequenced in a study of CD8+CD57+ T cells in acquired aplastic anemia. According to the study, genomic DNA was the template for TCR beta VDJ and CDR3 profiling. MiXCR was run by TCRdb on the reads, yielding one entry per CDR3 protein. The table records some 170,000 distinct CDR3 sequences, approximately 40% of them present only once. Sequenced material: sorted CD4+, CD8+, or CD8+CD57+ T cells (not recorded which) from PBMCs. The receptors derive from a human donor in good health.

This clonotype showed up many times. This chain links TRBV11-2 with TRBJ1-6, with D perhaps matching TRBD1 (5 bases). In germline, CDR1 is SGHAT, CDR2 FQNNGV. The V and J ends lost 5 bases and 5 bases respectively, with 16 bases between them. The CDR3 runs to 16 residues. Here the CDR3 DNA reads TGTGCCAGCAGCCGACTCAGTGGACAAAATAATTCACCCCTCCACTTT. It encodes CASSRLSGQNNSPLHF. Full variable domain (remainder filled in from reference TRBV11-2 and TRBJ1-6): EAGVAQSPRYKIIEKRQSVAFWCNPISGHATLYWYQQILGQGPKLLIQFQNNGVVDDSQLPKDRFSAERLKGVDSTLKIQPAKLEDSAVYLCASSRLSGQNNSPLHFGNGTRLTVT.

Many counts were recorded for this clonotype. The genes are TRBV6-1 and TRBJ1-4; the match to TRBD1 covers 9 bases. This CDR3 has 14 residues. Germline CDR1 reads MNHNS; CDR2 reads SASEGT. The CDR3 sequence: CDPRPGTGHEKLFF. CDR3 DNA: TGTGACCCTCGCCCCGGGACAGGGCATGAAAAACTGTTTTTT.

The chain employs TRBV2 and TRBJ2-6; 7 bases align to TRBD1. The CDR3 is 16 amino acids. The germline V gene has CDR1 SNHLY and CDR2 FYNNEI. The CDR3 reads CASGGQAPSGANVLTF. The CDR3 nucleotides are TGTGCTAGTGGTGGACAGGCCCCCTCTGGGGCCAACGTCCTGACTTTC.

This clonotype was picked up a small number of times. V and J are TRBV19 and TRBJ2-7; the match to TRBD1 covers 8 bases. The CDR3 contains 14 residues. CDR1 is LNHDA and CDR2 is SQIVND in the germline V gene (reference sequence). V trimming: 5 bases; J trimming: 2 bases; junction bases outside the gene matches: 5. CDR3 amino acids: CASSLARGPYEQYF. CDR3 coding DNA: TGTGCCAGTAGTCTCGCCAGGGGGCCCTACGAGCAGTACTTC.

A word on this clonotype: This could be a read error, since a much larger clone is one nucleotide away. CDR3: CASSHGTGELFF. Written as DNA, the CDR3 is TGTGCCAGCAGCCATGGCACCGGGGAGCTGTTTTTT. This chain joins TRBV3-1 and TRBJ2-2, with D hard to call. The CDR3 consists of 12 residues. V was shortened by 3 bases and J by 4 bases, with 3 bases between the two germline ends. Germline CDR1 reads LGHDT; CDR2 reads YNNKEL (reference sequence).

About this clonotype itself: A read error is possible here, since a much larger clone lies one base away. V usage is TRBV4-1 and J usage is TRBJ1-1; D gene uncertain. Germline assignment: CDR1 MGHRA and CDR2 YSYEKL. The CDR3 is 15 residues long. The CDR3 here is CASSRGGMLATEASF. The CDR3 DNA reads as TGCGCCAGCAGCCGGGGTGGGATGTTGGCCACTGAAGCTTCCTTT.

This clonotype was observed at least ten times. The chain combines TRBV7-2 with TRBJ2-7; 7 bases are a match to TRBD2. This CDR3 contains 18 residues. Germline V gene data show CDR1 as SGHTA and CDR2 as FQGNSA. With 0 bases clipped from V and 0 bases from J, the junction kept 11 bases outside the gene matches. In DNA form, the CDR3 reads TGTGCCAGCAGCTTAGCACTACAGCGGGAAACGAGCTCCTACGAGCAGTACTTC. Translated: CASSLALQRETSSYEQYF.

This clonotype was seen many times. The V call is TRBV5-1, the J call TRBJ2-7; D tentatively reads TRBD1 or TRBD2 (6 bases each). Germline lookup yields CDR1 SGHRS and CDR2 YFSETQ. V gave up 0 bases and J gave up 7 bases, with 14 bases separating them. This CDR3 spans 14 amino acids. CDR3 nucleotide sequence: TGCGCCAGCAGCTTGGAAAAGGGGGGCGGGGAGCAGTACTTC. Amino acid sequence: CASSLEKGGGEQYF.

This clonotype was seen many times. The chain carries TRBV7-9 and TRBJ1-3, with unresolved D. Germline V gene data show CDR1 as SEHNR and CDR2 as FQNEAQ (reference sequence). CDR3 length: 14 residues. V was trimmed by 1 base and J by 0 bases, leaving 4 bases between them. The CDR3 DNA reads as TGTGCCAGCAGCTTAGGAGGCTCTGGAAACACCATATATTTT. Residues: CASSLGGSGNTIYF.

There are many counts of this clonotype. The CDR3 is CASRLTVMNTEAFF. For the CDR3, the DNA is TGTGCCAGCAGGTTGACGGTTATGAACACTGAAGCTTTCTTT. This chain uses TRBV7-9 with TRBJ1-1; unclear D gene. There are 14 residues in the CDR3. CDR1 and CDR2 from the germline V gene are SEHNR and FQNEAQ (reference sequence). The V gene lost 6 bases and the J gene lost 0 bases, with 11 bases spanning the gap.

In regard to this clonotype: A clone one base away is much larger, so this may be a read error. V is TRBV5-5 and J is TRBJ1-1; 8 positions match TRBD1. V lost 3 bases to trimming and J lost 3 bases; unmatched junction nucleotides: 7. This CDR3 comprises 15 residues. Germline CDR1 SGHKS, CDR2 YYEKEE (reference sequence). The CDR3 region is CASSSGQGRDTEAFF. The CDR3 DNA reads TGTGCCAGCAGCTCTGGACAGGGAAGGGACACTGAAGCTTTCTTT.

The gene calls are TRBV24-1 and TRBJ2-1; D remains unclear. Per germline, CDR1 KGHDR and CDR2 SFDVKD. The CDR3 extends over 13 amino acids. V dropped 7 bases and J dropped 5 bases, with 11 bases sitting between them. The chain's CDR3 is CATRDPWNNEQFF. The CDR3 DNA reads TGTGCCACCAGGGATCCCTGGAACAATGAGCAGTTCTTC.

In its sample, this clonotype was seen many times. The rearrangement uses TRBV5-5 and TRBJ2-7; TRBD2 aligns across 7 bases. The J segment lost 3 bases and the V segment lost 8 bases, leaving 8 bases of the junction unmatched. The V gene's germline CDR1 is SGHKS and CDR2 YYEKEE (reference sequence). The CDR3 has 13 residues. The CDR3 DNA is TGTGCCAGTACTTTTGGCGGGGGCTACGAGCAGTACTTC. It is translated as CASTFGGGYEQYF. Looking up the rest from reference TRBV5-5 and TRBJ2-7 gives the full variable domain: DAGVTQSPTHLIKTRGQQVTLRCSPISGHKSVSWYQQVLGQGPQFIFQYYEKEERGRGNFPDRFSARQFPNYSSELNVNALLLGDSALYLCASTFGGGYEQYFGPGTRLTVT.

The chain recombines TRBV29-1 with TRBJ1-4, with a tentative D call TRBD1 (5 bases). V lost 6 bases and J 8 bases, leaving 16 bases between the germline ends. The CDR3 covers 13 residues. The germline V gene encodes CDR1 SQVTM and CDR2 ANQGSEA. The CDR3 loop reads CSVAGTGNEKLFF. CDR3 DNA sequence: TGCAGCGTAGCCGGGACGGGGAACGAAAAACTGTTTTTT.

J is TRBJ2-5 and V is TRBV25-1, with unresolved D. Trimming cost V 4 bases and J 5 bases, with 11 bases left between them. The CDR3 is 13 residues long. CDR1 and CDR2 (germline): MGHDK, SYGVNS. The CDR3 bases are TGTGCCAGCAGTGTAGCCATGGTGGAGACCCAGTACTTC. It translates to CASSVAMVETQYF.

This clonotype appeared many times. The genes are TRBV7-2 and TRBJ2-7; D is unclear. The V and J ends lost 3 bases and 4 bases respectively, with 7 bases between them. Germline CDR1 SGHTA, CDR2 FQGNSA. The CDR3 has 12 amino acids. The CDR3 sequence: CASSLRSYEQYF. The CDR3 region has the DNA TGTGCCAGCAGCTTGCGTAGTTACGAGCAGTACTTC.

In its sample, this clonotype was seen a few times. It may be a read error: a sequence one base away is much more abundant. The DNA for the CDR3 is TGCGCCAGCAGCCTCGATAGTACTTCCTACAATGAGCAGTTCTTC. Translation gives CASSLDSTSYNEQFF. The chain couples TRBV5-1 to TRBJ2-1; D is unresolved. Germline CDR1 reads SGHRS; CDR2 reads YFSETQ. The CDR3 has 15 residues. V was cut by 4 bases and J by 1 base, with 12 bases left in between.

The chain uses TRBV20-1 and TRBJ1-4; D gene unclear. Germline V lookup: CDR1 DFQATT, CDR2 SNEGSKA (reference sequence). Trimming pared 5 bases from V and 0 bases from J, leaving 10 bases between. The CDR3 consists of 14 residues. CDR3 protein: CSASIWATNEKLFF. CDR3 DNA sequence: TGCAGTGCTTCGATTTGGGCAACTAATGAAAAACTGTTTTTT.

This clonotype was observed at least ten times. The rearrangement uses TRBV18 and TRBJ2-5; 7 bases agree with TRBD1. V was pared by 2 bases and J by 13 bases, with 7 bases of the junction left unmatched. CDR1 and CDR2 (germline): KGHSH, LQKENI. CDR3 size: 12 residues. DNA for the CDR3: TGTGCCAGCTCACCAGTCACAGGGGCAGCGTACTTC. Translated, it gives CASSPVTGAAYF.

The chain couples TRBV27 to TRBJ2-7, with 7 bases that match TRBD1. CDR1 MNHEY and CDR2 SMNVEV come from the germline V gene (reference sequence). Germline trimming cut 5 bases from V and 4 bases from J; bases unmatched to any gene: 8. The CDR3 loop spans 14 amino acids. CDR3 bases: TGTGCCAGCAGTAGACAGGGACAGTATTACGAGCAGTACTTC. It specifies CASSRQGQYYEQYF.

This clonotype was detected a few times. This chain joins TRBV27 and TRBJ2-7; unclear D gene. The germline gives CDR1 MNHEY, CDR2 SMNVEV (reference sequence). Deletions cut 1 base from V and 3 bases from J, with 13 bases between. The CDR3 extends over 15 amino acids. The CDR3: CASSLFRQSIYEQYF. The CDR3 nucleotides are TGTGCCAGCAGTTTATTTCGACAAAGTATCTACGAGCAGTACTTC.

This clonotype was detected only once. The V call is TRBV6-1, the J call TRBJ2-5, with 11 bases lining up with TRBD2. Germline V lookup: CDR1 MNHNS, CDR2 SASEGT. CDR3 length: 17 residues. V shed 2 bases and J 2 bases; nucleotides not matched to a gene: 7. The CDR3 protein is CASSESQLAGVQETQYF. The CDR3 region has the DNA TGTGCCAGCAGTGAATCTCAACTAGCGGGGGTGCAAGAGACCCAGTACTTC.